This TCR beta chain was obtained from a study of control samples from healthy donors and cancer patients. This table comes from immunoSEQ multiplex PCR, and its TCRdb copy is limited to in-frame clones, with some not included. The sample yields approximately 170,000 clones, about 94% seen once. Germline loops: CDR1 MDHEN, CDR2 SYDVKM. The CDR3 has 14 residues. Trimming removed 7 bases from V and 3 bases from J, with 15 bases in between. This sequence originates from a woman younger than 45 in good health. Sequencing input: blood. This sequence joins TRBV28 and TRBJ1-2; tentative D call: TRBD1 (5 bases). The CDR3 loop is CASNRDGTDYGYTF. The CDR3 DNA reads as TGTGCCAGCAATAGGGACGGGACGGACTATGGCTACACCTTC.